This T cell receptor (beta chain) was recovered during a study of immune evolution from preneoplasia to lung adenocarcinoma. The study, taken as a whole, reports: Highest clonality occurred in KRAS-mutant, not EGFR-mutant or double wild-type, nodules. Normal lung had highest clonality; later lesions appeared denser, more diverse.

The V and J ends lost 8 bases and 7 bases respectively, with 18 bases between them. The CDR3 consists of 13 residues. Per germline, CDR1 LGHNT and CDR2 FRNRAP. About this clone itself: The antigen remains unidentified.

The protocol was immunoSEQ multiplex PCR, while the TCRdb copy is restricted to in-frame clones and leaves out a portion. The sample lists 25,000 to 30,000 clones; about 74% were seen once. Each case's diagnosis was confirmed by two pathologists on H&E. The chain carries TRBV12-5 and TRBJ2-7; weak D call: TRBD1 (5 bases). Sequencing input: FFPE invasive lung adenocarcinoma tissue. The clonotype comes from a person aged 55 to 75 with invasive lung adenocarcinoma. Some clones in this sample may be carry-over from other donors' samples. The CDR3 DNA sequence: TGTGCTAGTCGCCCGGCAGGGTCAAGGGAGCAGTACTTC. This translates into CASRPAGSREQYF.